The clone carrying this TCR beta chain was detected only a few times. Its antigen is undetermined. The data were obtained in a study of regulatory T cells in long-lasting Graves disease. Findings and caveats of the study: The number of shared public clonotypes was higher in persistent patients (about 2,700) than new patients (966). Accuracy could have been hurt by small sample size.

The CDR3 sequence is 18 residues long. Between the trimmed V and J ends, which lost 6 bases and 0 bases, there was a span of 23 bases. From germline, CDR1 is KGHSH and CDR2 LQKENI. Libraries of TCR beta came from iRepertoire HTBI primers plus Arm-PCR of CDR3 regions. TCRdb recomputed calls from the multiplex PCR reads with MiXCR, one row per CDR3 protein. The sample has 600,000 to 650,000 distinct CDR3 sequences; under 20% are singletons. Time point indicated: newly diagnosed GD, antithyroid drugs for less than 3 months. PBMC RNA served as the TCR library source. This sample also belongs to another study, concerning T cells in Graves' hyperthyroidism and ophthalmopathy. That report notes: When ophthalmopathy did not progress within 18 months, Graves' hyperthyroidism was considered stable.

Source: peripheral blood mononuclear cells (PBMCs), taken at new diagnosis, from a patient treated with antithyroid drugs. The receptor was isolated from a woman in her 30s with Graves disease. The rearrangement links TRBV18 to TRBJ1-1; D call uncertain. The CDR3 region has the DNA TGTGCCAGCTCGCCGACAAGGACCAGGCCTACCATGAACACTGAAGCTTTCTTT. Translated: CASSPTRTRPTMNTEAFF.